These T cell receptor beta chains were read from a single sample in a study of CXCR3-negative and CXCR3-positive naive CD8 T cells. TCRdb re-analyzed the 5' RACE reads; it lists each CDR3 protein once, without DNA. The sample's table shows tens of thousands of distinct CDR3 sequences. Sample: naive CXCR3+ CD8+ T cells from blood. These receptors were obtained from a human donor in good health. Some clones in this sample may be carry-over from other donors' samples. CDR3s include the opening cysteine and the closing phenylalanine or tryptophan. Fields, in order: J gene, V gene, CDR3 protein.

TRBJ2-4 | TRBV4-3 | CASSQVRDTAKNIQYF
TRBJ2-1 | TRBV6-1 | CASQAPSRANEQFF
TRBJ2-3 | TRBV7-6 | CASSPSGGYDTQYF
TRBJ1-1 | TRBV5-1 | CASSLLGYGDTEAFF
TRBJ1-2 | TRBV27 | CASSERGEPQNF
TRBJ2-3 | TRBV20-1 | CSAMTSGASWGTDTQYF
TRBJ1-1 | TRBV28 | CASSLTNYREAFF
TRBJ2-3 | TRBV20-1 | CSANRLAGGESDTQYF
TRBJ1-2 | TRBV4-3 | CASSQDSPQTGGKGYTF
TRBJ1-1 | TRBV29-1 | CSVWTDDTEAFF
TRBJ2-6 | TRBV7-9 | CASSLAAWLGANVLTF
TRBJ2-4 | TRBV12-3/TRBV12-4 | CASGSHLRTGAKNIQYF
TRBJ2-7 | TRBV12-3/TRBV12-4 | CASTPGTPVGEQYF
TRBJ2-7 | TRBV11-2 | CASRQDIYEQYF
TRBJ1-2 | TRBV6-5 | CATRTGGWAGYTF
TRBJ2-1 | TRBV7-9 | CASSSIAGGYEQFF
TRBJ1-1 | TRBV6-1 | CASSDKGFTEAFF
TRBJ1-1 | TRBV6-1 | CASSEHTEAFF
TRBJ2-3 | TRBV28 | CASRDPDTDTQYF
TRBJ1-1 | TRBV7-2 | CASSFLRTEAFF
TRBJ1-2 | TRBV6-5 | CASSYTAEYGYTF
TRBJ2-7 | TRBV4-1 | CASSQDRASYEQYF
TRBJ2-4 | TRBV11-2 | CASSSTTGGGNIQYF
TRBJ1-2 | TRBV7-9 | CASSLVLGHYGYTF
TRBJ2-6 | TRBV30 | CAWSKGERANVLTF
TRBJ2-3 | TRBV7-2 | CASSSPGQWYDTQYF
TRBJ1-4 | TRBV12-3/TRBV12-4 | CASSLGTGGFSPEKLFF
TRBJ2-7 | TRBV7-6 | CASSSGEDEQYF
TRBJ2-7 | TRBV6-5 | CASSYGHPTYEQYF
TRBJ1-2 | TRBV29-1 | CSVRTAEKYGYTF
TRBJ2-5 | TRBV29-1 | CSVEGFTGGFQETQYF